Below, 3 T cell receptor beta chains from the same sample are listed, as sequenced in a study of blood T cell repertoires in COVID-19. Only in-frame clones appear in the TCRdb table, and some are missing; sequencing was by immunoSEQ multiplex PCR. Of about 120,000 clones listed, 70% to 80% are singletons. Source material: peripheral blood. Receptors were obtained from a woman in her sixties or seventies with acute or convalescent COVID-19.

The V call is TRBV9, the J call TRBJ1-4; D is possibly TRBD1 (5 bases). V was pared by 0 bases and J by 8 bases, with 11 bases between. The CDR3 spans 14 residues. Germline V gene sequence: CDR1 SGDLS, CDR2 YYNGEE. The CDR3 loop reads CASSVDGAGEKLFF. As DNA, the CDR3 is TGTGCCAGCAGCGTAGACGGGGCGGGAGAAAAACTGTTTTTT.

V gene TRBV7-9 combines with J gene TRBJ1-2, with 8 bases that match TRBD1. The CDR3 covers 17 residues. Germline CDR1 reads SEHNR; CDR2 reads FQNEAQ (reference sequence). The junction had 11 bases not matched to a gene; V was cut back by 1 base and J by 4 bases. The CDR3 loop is CASSLDQGAATTYGYTF. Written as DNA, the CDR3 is TGTGCCAGCAGCTTAGACCAGGGGGCCGCCACAACCTATGGCTACACCTTC.

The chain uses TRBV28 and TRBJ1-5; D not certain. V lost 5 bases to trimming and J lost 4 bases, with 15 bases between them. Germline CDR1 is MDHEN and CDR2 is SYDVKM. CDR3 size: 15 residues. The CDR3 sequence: CASSPPRSENQPQHF. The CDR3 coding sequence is TGTGCCAGCAGTCCGCCTCGTTCGGAGAATCAGCCCCAGCATTTT.